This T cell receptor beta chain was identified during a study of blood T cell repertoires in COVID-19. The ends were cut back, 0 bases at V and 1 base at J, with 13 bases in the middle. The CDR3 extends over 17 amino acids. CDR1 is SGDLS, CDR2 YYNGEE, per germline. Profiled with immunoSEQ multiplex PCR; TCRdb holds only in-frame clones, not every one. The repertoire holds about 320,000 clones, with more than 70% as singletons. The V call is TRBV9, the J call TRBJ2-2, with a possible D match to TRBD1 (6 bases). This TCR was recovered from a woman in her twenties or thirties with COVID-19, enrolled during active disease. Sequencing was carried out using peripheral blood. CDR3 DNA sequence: TGTGCCAGCAGCGTAGTACAGGCAGGGGAGAACACCGGGGAGCTGTTTTTT. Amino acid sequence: CASSVVQAGENTGELFF.